This T cell receptor beta chain comes out of a study of T cell responses to AZD1222 COVID-19 vaccine. Germline V gives CDR1 SGHNT, CDR2 YYREEE (reference sequence). This CDR3 comprises 17 residues. V shed 4 bases, J shed 4 bases, and the junction held 6 bases outside the gene matches. As to this clone: Antigen unknown.

Here immunoSEQ multiplex PCR was the method, and the copy in TCRdb shows in-frame clones only, minus some. The table records some 200,000 clones, about 93% of them present only once. Study-level results: Most donors were white British, females outnumbered males, and clonal diversity was possibly underestimated. Among vaccine-associated CD4 TCRs, coverage spanned spike, with dominance at 160-218 and 743-854. Baseline serostatus was positive in only six or seven AZD1222 recipients. Per reports, nearly half of all spike-specific TCRs target regions that are unmutated in variants.

The chain joins TRBV5-4 to TRBJ2-1; 15 bases are a match to TRBD2. The TCR sequence derives from an adult in good health. This sample comprised peripheral blood, obtained on day 0 of MenACWY control vaccination. CDR3 in amino acids: CASSDNGLAGGYNEQFF. The CDR3 DNA is TGTGCCAGCAGCGACAACGGACTAGCGGGGGGGTACAATGAGCAGTTCTTC.